This TCR beta chain was observed in a study of shared clonotypes between healthy human individuals. Terminally differentiated effector memory CD45RA+ cells were excluded by CCR7 positive selection of CD45RO-negative cells. Sequencing was performed with immunoSEQ multiplex PCR; in TCRdb, only in-frame clones are kept and a portion is missing. Of hundreds of thousands of clones in the sample, approximately 95% are singletons; the top ten hold over 0.09%. General observations from the study: Inspection by rarefaction showed sorted-subset sequencing to be incomplete despite large depth. Generation probability values for non-shared clonotypes were lower than those for clonotypes shared by all four donors. Between a handful of donors, naive CD4 clonotypes were shared at a level of about 5%. Donor scarcity curtailed the genetic and exposure-history diversity represented herein.

The germline CDR1 and CDR2 sequences are MNHEY and SMNVEV (reference sequence). This CDR3 comprises 14 residues. The ends were cut back, 1 base at V and 1 base at J, with 7 bases in the middle. Regarding this clone: Its antigen is as yet unknown.

The sequence was obtained from a woman aged 30 to 39 in good health. What was sequenced was naive CD8+ T cells sorted from blood. The chain links TRBV27 to TRBJ2-5; no firm D call. This CDR3 is CASSLYYSQETQYF. Here the CDR3 DNA reads TGTGCCAGCAGTTTATATTACAGCCAAGAGACCCAGTACTTC.